This passage covers 19 T cell receptor beta chains from one sample sequenced in a study of OX40 agonist ivuxolimab in advanced cancers. Library construction relied on the immunoSEQ multiplex PCR assay. What TCRdb holds here is the immuneACCESS table cut down to in-frame rearrangements. Part of the clones is not present; checked against another copy, under half of the missing clones reflect an unresolved V gene, and the others are unexplained. Counted in this sample were tens of thousands of clones; 85% of them appeared once. Of the sample, about 0.83% falls within the top ten clones. This material consisted of CD4+ or CD8+ T cells sorted from blood, taken in a trial of the OX40 agonist ivuxolimab. These receptors originate from an adult with an advanced solid tumor such as melanoma, head and neck, liver or kidney cancer.

V is TRBV6-5 and J is TRBJ2-7; either TRBD1 or TRBD2 may fit D (6 bases each). V shed 8 bases and J shed 3 bases, with 14 bases lying between them. The CDR3 spans 13 residues. Germline lookup yields CDR1 MNHEY and CDR2 SVGAGI. The CDR3: CASQEGGRYEQYF. The DNA of the CDR3 is TGTGCCAGCCAAGAGGGGGGACGCTACGAGCAGTACTTC.

The chain is built from TRBV19 and TRBJ2-5; TRBD1 aligns across 8 bases. CDR1 LNHDA and CDR2 SQIVND come from the germline V gene (reference sequence). The trim removed 6 bases at V and 4 bases at J, leaving 4 bases unmatched. CDR3 length: 13 residues. The CDR3 region has the DNA TGTGCCAGTAGCCAGGGGGCAGGAGAGACCCAGTACTTC. It yields the protein CASSQGAGETQYF.

CDR3 sequence (DNA): TGCGCCAGCAGCTTGGGGGTAGCAGGAGATACGCAGTATTTT. Protein sequence: CASSLGVAGDTQYF. V is TRBV5-1 and J is TRBJ2-3, with unresolved D. Trimming took off 0 bases at V and 5 bases at J, with 10 bases between the two ends. The CDR3 covers 14 residues. Germline V lookup: CDR1 SGHRS, CDR2 YFSETQ.

The chain is built from TRBV6-5 and TRBJ1-1, with TRBD1 matching 9 bases. J was trimmed by 4 bases and V by 5 bases; bases with no gene match: 5. Germline CDR1 is MNHEY and CDR2 is SVGAGI. The CDR3 runs 14 residues. Here the CDR3 DNA reads TGTGCCAGCAGTAACGTACAGGGGGCCACTGAAGCTTTCTTT. This codes for CASSNVQGATEAFF.

The count of this clone is one. The chain couples TRBV19 to TRBJ2-7; tentatively, D is TRBD2 (6 bases). V was trimmed by 0 bases and J by 5 bases, leaving 17 bases between them. From germline, CDR1 is LNHDA and CDR2 SQIVND (reference sequence). CDR3 length: 16 amino acids. CDR3 bases: TGTGCCAGTAGTATAGATGGCGGCGGAGGGCGGAACGAGCAGTACTTC. This sequence encodes CASSIDGGGGRNEQYF.

The chain carries TRBV5-1 and TRBJ2-2, with 9 bases aligning to TRBD1. This CDR3 spans 16 amino acids. Germline loops: CDR1 SGHRS, CDR2 YFSETQ. J gave up 3 bases and V 3 bases, and 6 bases lay outside the gene matches. CDR3 amino acids: CASSSGQGRDTGELFF. CDR3 bases: TGCGCCAGCAGCTCGGGACAGGGAAGGGACACCGGGGAGCTGTTTTTT.

The rearrangement uses TRBV5-6 and TRBJ1-1; unclear D gene. The CDR3 length is 16 residues. The germline V gene has CDR1 SGHDT and CDR2 YYEEEE. The V end lost 0 bases, the J end lost 3 bases, and 15 bases lay between the germline ends. CDR3 sequence reads: CASSLERGEVDTEAFF. In DNA, the CDR3 is TGTGCCAGCAGCTTGGAACGTGGGGAGGTCGACACTGAAGCTTTCTTT.

The chain has TRBV30 and TRBJ1-4; D is undetermined. V was trimmed by 4 bases and J by 9 bases, leaving 9 bases between them. CDR1 is GTSNPN and CDR2 is SVGIG in the germline V gene (reference sequence). The CDR3 is made up of 11 amino acids. This CDR3 reads CAWMFRQKLFF. The CDR3 coding sequence is TGTGCCTGGATGTTCAGGCAAAAACTGTTTTTT.

The chain has TRBV27 and TRBJ1-2; no firm D call. V was clipped by 5 bases and J by 7 bases, with 20 bases between them. This CDR3 contains 15 residues. CDR1 is MNHEY and CDR2 is SMNVEV in the germline V gene (reference sequence). The CDR3 sequence: CASSPLYYPLGGYTF. The CDR3, as DNA: TGTGCCAGCAGTCCCCTCTACTACCCATTGGGTGGCTACACCTTC.

The V call is TRBV5-1, the J call TRBJ2-2; D is possibly TRBD1 or TRBD2 (5 bases each). The CDR3 extends over 15 amino acids. V lost 4 bases, J lost 8 bases, and 18 bases lay in between. In germline, CDR1 is SGHRS, CDR2 YFSETQ. CDR3 in DNA: TGCGCCAGCAGCAACCCGGGACCCCCAGCTGGGGAGCTGTTTTTT. Protein sequence: CASSNPGPPAGELFF. Variable domain in full (rest from reference TRBV5-1 and TRBJ2-2): KAGVTQTPRYLIKTRGQQVTLSCSPISGHRSVSWYQQTPGQGLQFLFEYFSETQRNKGNFPGRFSGRQFSNSRSEMNVSTLELGDSALYLCASSNPGPPAGELFFGEGSRLTVL.

The chain has TRBV30 and TRBJ1-2; D call uncertain. CDR1 is GTSNPN and CDR2 is SVGIG in the germline V gene (reference sequence). Trimming stripped 1 base from V and 5 bases from J, with 17 bases between. The CDR3 sequence is 15 residues long. The CDR3 sequence is CAWSAGRGWVYGYTF. CDR3 in DNA: TGTGCCTGGAGTGCCGGACGAGGGTGGGTATATGGCTACACCTTC.

The CDR3 nucleotides are TGTGCCAGCAGCTTATCGGGGACAGGGGGCACATTAGATGAAGCTTTCTTT. Encoded protein: CASSLSGTGGTLDEAFF. The rearrangement uses TRBV7-3 and TRBJ1-1; the match to TRBD1 covers 12 bases. Germline lookup yields CDR1 SGHTA and CDR2 FQGTGA. J gave up 7 bases and V 2 bases, and 11 bases lay outside the gene matches. The CDR3 length is 17 residues.

The V and J genes are TRBV7-9 and TRBJ1-4; D is possibly TRBD1 (5 bases). Germline CDR1 SEHNR, CDR2 FQNEAQ (reference sequence). V gave up 3 bases and J gave up 0 bases, with 8 bases separating them. CDR3 length: 15 residues. The CDR3 region is CASSFGGATNEKLFF. The CDR3 bases are TGTGCCAGCAGCTTCGGGGGGGCAACTAATGAAAAACTGTTTTTT.

J is TRBJ1-6 and V is TRBV6-5; 10 bases are a match to TRBD1. V shed 6 bases, J shed 10 bases, and the junction held 9 bases outside the gene matches. Germline lookup yields CDR1 MNHEY and CDR2 SVGAGI. This CDR3 spans 15 amino acids. The CDR3, as DNA: TGTGCCAGCAGCCACCTGACAGGGGGCGAATCACCCCTCCACTTT. Translated: CASSHLTGGESPLHF.

This clone was observed a single time. The rearrangement uses TRBV9 and TRBJ1-1; TRBD1 is a possible D gene (5 bases). This CDR3 has 14 amino acids. Germline V gene sequence: CDR1 SGDLS, CDR2 YYNGEE. V shed 3 bases and J shed 4 bases, with 13 bases lying between them. CDR3 sequence (DNA): TGTGCCAGCAGCGAGGGGAGTGGGAGCACTGAAGCTTTCTTT. It codes for CASSEGSGSTEAFF.

The chain links TRBV7-8 to TRBJ2-4; no clear D gene. CDR3 length: 13 amino acids. Germline lookup yields CDR1 SGHVS and CDR2 FQNEAQ. Trimming left V 1 base short and J 6 bases short, with 7 bases between. CDR3 region: CASSLDHGNIQYF. Here the CDR3 DNA reads TGTGCCAGCAGCTTAGACCACGGAAACATTCAGTACTTC.

This clone was seen only a few times. The V and J genes are TRBV18 and TRBJ2-7; D is tentatively TRBD1 or TRBD2 (5 bases each). V was clipped by 1 base and J by 5 bases, with 9 bases between them. There are 13 residues in the CDR3. Germline V gene lookup returns CDR1 KGHSH and CDR2 LQKENI. The CDR3 sequence is CASSPRDGDEQYF. The CDR3 nucleotides read TGTGCCAGCTCACCACGGGACGGTGACGAGCAGTACTTC.

In DNA, the CDR3 is TGCAGCGTTGAGCTGACAGGGCATGGCTACACCTTC. Protein sequence: CSVELTGHGYTF. The J gene is TRBJ1-2, the V gene TRBV29-1, with 7 bases fitting TRBD1. CDR3 size: 12 residues. The germline V gene encodes CDR1 SQVTM and CDR2 ANQGSEA. V was pared by 3 bases and J by 6 bases, with 4 bases of the junction left unmatched.

CDR3 in DNA: TGTGCCATCAGTGGAGGTCTCAGGGGGGCTTTCTTT. This gives the protein CAISGGLRGAFF. The V gene is TRBV10-3, the J gene TRBJ1-1; 7 bases line up with TRBD1. This CDR3 spans 12 amino acids. V shed 4 bases, J shed 11 bases, and the junction held 7 bases outside the gene matches. Germline CDR1 ENHRY, CDR2 SYGVKD.